The 5 T cell receptor beta chains reported below all come from one sample, sequenced in a study of blood T cell repertoires in COVID-19. TCRdb's copy holds only in-frame clones and misses some; the assay was immunoSEQ multiplex PCR. The data contain approximately 160,000 clones, approximately 80% of them singletons. The sequenced sample consisted of peripheral blood. These receptors were collected from a woman of 80 years or more with active or convalescent COVID-19.

The J gene is TRBJ1-3, the V gene TRBV27; TRBD1 aligns across 11 bases. The CDR3 is 16 amino acids. Germline V gives CDR1 MNHEY, CDR2 SMNVEV (reference sequence). The V segment lost 4 bases and the J segment 2 bases; nucleotides outside the gene matches: 4. CDR3 loop: CASSSGTGGTGNTIYF. In DNA, the CDR3 is TGTGCCAGCAGTTCCGGGACAGGGGGAACTGGAAACACCATATATTTT.

The rearrangement uses TRBV6-5 and TRBJ1-5; D possibly corresponds to TRBD1 (6 bases). CDR1 and CDR2 from the germline V gene are MNHEY and SVGAGI. V was clipped by 5 bases and J by 3 bases, with 14 bases between them. CDR3 size: 15 residues. The CDR3 bases are TGTGCCAGCAGTCCAGGGGACCGGGTCAATCAGCCCCAGCATTTT. This gives the protein CASSPGDRVNQPQHF.

The CDR3 loop reads CASSRQNQETQYF. The CDR3 nucleotides are TGTGCCAGCAGCCGACAGAACCAAGAGACCCAGTACTTC. The chain carries TRBV11-3 and TRBJ2-5; weak D call: TRBD1 (5 bases). The ends were cut back, 5 bases at V and 0 bases at J, with 7 bases in the middle. The germline gives CDR1 SGHNT, CDR2 YENEEA. The CDR3 length is 13 residues.

The chain links TRBV7-9 to TRBJ2-5, with TRBD2 identical over 9 bases. CDR3 length equals 14 residues. CDR1 is SEHNR, CDR2 FQNEAQ, per germline (reference sequence). The V and J ends lost 6 bases and 5 bases, in that order; junction bases with no gene match: 7. The CDR3 is CASRGTAGGETQYF. Here the CDR3 DNA reads TGTGCCAGCAGAGGGACAGCGGGGGGCGAGACCCAGTACTTC.

The chain links TRBV27 to TRBJ1-6; 12 bases line up with TRBD1. CDR1 and CDR2 from the germline V gene are MNHEY and SMNVEV (reference sequence). This CDR3 spans 15 amino acids. V shed 7 bases and J 9 bases; nucleotides not matched to a gene: 7. The CDR3 DNA reads TGTGCCAGCACCGCTGGGGGACAGGGGGCTTCACCCCTCCACTTT. Residues: CASTAGGQGASPLHF.